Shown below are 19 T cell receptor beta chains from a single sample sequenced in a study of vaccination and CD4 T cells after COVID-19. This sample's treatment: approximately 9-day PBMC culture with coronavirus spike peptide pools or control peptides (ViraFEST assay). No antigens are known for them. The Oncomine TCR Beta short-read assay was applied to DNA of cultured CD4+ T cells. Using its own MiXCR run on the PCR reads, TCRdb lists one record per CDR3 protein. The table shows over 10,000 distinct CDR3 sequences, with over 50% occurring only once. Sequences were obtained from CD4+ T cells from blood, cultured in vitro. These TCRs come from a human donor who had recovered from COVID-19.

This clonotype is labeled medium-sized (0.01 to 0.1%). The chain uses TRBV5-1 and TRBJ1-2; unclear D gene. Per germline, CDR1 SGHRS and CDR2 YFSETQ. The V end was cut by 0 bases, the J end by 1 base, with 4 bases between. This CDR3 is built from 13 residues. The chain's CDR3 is CASSLDGNYGYTF. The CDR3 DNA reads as TGCGCCAGCAGCTTGGACGGTAACTATGGCTACACCTTC.

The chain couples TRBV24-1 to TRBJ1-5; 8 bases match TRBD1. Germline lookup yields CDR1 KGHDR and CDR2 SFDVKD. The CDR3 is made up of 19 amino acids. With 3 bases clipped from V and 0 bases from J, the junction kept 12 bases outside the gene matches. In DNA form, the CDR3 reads TGTGCCACCAGTGATAGATTGGACAGGGATTACCATAGCAATCAGCCCCAGCATTTT. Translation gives CATSDRLDRDYHSNQPQHF.

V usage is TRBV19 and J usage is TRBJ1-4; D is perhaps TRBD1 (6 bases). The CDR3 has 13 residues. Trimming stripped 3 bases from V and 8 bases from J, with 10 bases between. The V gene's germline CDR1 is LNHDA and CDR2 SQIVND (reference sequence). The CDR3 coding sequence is TGTGCCAGTAGTATGAGGGGGAGAGAAAAACTGTTTTTT. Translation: CASSMRGREKLFF.

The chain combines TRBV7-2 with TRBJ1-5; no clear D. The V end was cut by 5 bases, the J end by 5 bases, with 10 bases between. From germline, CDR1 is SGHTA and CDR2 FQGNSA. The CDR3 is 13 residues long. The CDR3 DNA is TGTGCCAGCAGCACCGTGACTGATCAGCCCCAGCATTTT. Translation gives CASSTVTDQPQHF.

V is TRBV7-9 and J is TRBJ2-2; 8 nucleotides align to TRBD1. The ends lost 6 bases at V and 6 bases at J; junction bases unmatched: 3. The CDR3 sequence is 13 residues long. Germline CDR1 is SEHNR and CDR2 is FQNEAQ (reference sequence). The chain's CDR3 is CASRETGAGELFF. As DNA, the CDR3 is TGTGCCAGCAGGGAGACAGGGGCCGGGGAGCTGTTTTTT.

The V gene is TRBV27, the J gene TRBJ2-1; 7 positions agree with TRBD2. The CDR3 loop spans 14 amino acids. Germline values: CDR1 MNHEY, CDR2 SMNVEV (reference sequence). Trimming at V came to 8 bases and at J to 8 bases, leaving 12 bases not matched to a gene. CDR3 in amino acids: CASSWAWEGYEQFF. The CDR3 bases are TGTGCCAGCTCGTGGGCCTGGGAGGGCTATGAGCAGTTCTTC.

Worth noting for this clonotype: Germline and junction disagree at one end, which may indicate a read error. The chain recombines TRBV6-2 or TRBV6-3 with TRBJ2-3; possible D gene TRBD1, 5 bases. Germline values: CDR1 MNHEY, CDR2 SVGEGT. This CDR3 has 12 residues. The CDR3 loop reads CASSYDTGTQYF. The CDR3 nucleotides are TGTGCCAGCAGTTATGACACAGGTACGCAGTATTTT.

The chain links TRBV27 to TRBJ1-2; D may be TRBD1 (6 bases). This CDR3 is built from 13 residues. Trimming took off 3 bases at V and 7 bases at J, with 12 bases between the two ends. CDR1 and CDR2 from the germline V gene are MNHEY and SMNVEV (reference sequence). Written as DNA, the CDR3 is TGTGCCAGCAGTTTTGTGGGGGCCTCTGGCTACACCTTC. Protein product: CASSFVGASGYTF.

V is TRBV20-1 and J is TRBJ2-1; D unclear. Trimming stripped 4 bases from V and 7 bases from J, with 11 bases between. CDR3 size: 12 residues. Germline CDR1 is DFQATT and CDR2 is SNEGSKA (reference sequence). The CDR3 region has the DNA TGCAGTGCTATAGACACTACTAATGAGCAGTTCTTC. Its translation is CSAIDTTNEQFF.

CDR3 in amino acids: CASSMGTAKQETQYF. CDR3 in DNA: TGTGCCAGTAGTATGGGGACAGCCAAACAAGAGACCCAGTACTTC. The chain joins TRBV19 to TRBJ2-5, with 7 bases fitting TRBD1. CDR1 and CDR2 from the germline V gene are LNHDA and SQIVND (reference sequence). Losses at the gene ends were 3 bases for V and 2 bases for J; bases not matched to a gene: 6. The CDR3 has 15 amino acids.

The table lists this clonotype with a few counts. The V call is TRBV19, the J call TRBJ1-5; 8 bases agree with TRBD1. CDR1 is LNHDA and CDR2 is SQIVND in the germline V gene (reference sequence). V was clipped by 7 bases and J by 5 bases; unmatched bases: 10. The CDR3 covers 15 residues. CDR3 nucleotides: TGTGCCAGTACCCGGACAGGGTATTTCCATCAGCCCCAGCATTTT. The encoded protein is CASTRTGYFHQPQHF.

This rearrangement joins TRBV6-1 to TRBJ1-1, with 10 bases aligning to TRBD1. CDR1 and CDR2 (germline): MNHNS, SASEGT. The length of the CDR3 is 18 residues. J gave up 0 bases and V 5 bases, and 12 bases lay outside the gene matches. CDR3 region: CASSRFIGTGVVNTEAFF. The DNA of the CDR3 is TGTGCCAGCAGTAGGTTTATCGGGACAGGGGTAGTGAACACTGAAGCTTTCTTT.

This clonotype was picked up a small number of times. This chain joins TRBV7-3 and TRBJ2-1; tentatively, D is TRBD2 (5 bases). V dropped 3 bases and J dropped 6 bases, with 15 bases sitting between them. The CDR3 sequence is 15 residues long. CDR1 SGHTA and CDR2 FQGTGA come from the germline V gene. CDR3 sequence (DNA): TGTGCCAGCAGCTTCAGGCCCGGCGGGCGCAATGAGCAGTTCTTC. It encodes CASSFRPGGRNEQFF.

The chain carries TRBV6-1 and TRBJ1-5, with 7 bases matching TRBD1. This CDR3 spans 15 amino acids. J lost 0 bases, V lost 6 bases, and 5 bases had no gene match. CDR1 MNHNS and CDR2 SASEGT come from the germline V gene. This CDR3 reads CASRGQPHSNQPQHF. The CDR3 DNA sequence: TGTGCCAGCAGGGGACAGCCTCATAGCAATCAGCCCCAGCATTTT.

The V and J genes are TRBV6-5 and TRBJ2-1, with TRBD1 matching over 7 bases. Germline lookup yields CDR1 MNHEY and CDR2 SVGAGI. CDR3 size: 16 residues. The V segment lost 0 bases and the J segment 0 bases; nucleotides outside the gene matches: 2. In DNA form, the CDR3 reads TGTGCCAGCAGTTACTCGGGACAGAGCTCCTACAATGAGCAGTTCTTC. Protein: CASSYSGQSSYNEQFF.

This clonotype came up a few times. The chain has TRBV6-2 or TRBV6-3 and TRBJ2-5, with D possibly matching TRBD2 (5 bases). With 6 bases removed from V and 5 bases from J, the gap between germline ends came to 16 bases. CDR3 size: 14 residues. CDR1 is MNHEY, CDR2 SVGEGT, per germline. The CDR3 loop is CASSNQWRGETQYF. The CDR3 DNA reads TGTGCCAGCAGCAACCAGTGGCGCGGGGAGACCCAGTACTTC.

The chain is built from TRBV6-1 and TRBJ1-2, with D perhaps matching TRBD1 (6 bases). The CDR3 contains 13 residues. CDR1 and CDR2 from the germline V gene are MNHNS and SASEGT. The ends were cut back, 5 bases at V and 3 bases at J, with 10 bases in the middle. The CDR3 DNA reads TGTGCCAGCAGTCGGACAGCAGACTATGGCTACACCTTC. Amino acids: CASSRTADYGYTF.

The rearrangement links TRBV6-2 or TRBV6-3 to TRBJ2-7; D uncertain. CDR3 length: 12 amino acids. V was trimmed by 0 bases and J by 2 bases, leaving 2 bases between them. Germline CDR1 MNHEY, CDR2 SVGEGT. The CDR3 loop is CASSYSAYEQYF. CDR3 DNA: TGTGCCAGCAGTTACTCTGCCTACGAGCAGTACTTC.

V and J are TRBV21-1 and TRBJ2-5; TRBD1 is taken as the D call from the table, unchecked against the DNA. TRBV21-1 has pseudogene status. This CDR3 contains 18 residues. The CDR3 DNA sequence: TGTGCCAGCAGCAAAGTACTAAAACCGGGACAGGGTCAAGAGACCCAGTACTTC. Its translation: CASSKVLKPGQGQETQYF.